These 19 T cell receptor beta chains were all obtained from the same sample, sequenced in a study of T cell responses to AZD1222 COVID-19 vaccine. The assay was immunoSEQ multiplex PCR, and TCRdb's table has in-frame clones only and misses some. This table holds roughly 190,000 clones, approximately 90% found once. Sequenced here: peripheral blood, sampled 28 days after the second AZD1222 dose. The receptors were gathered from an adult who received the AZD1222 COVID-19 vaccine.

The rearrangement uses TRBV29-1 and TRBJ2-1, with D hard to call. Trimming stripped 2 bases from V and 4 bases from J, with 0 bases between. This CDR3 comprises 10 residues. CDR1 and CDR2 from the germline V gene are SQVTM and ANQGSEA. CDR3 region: CSVEYNEQFF. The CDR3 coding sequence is TGCAGCGTTGAATACAATGAGCAGTTCTTC.

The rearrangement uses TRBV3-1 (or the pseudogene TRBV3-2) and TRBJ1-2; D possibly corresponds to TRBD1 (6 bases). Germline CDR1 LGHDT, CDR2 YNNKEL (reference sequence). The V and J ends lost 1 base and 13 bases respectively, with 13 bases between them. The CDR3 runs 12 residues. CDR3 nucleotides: TGTGCCAGCAGCCAAGTTGGCCGGGGGCTCACCTTC. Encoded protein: CASSQVGRGLTF.

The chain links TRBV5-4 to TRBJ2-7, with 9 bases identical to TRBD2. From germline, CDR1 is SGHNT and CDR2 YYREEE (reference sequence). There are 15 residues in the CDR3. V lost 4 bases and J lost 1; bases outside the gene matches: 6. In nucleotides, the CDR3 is TGTGCCAGCAGCCATTCTAGCGGGGTTTCCTACGAGCAGTACTTC. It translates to CASSHSSGVSYEQYF. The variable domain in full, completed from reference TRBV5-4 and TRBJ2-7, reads ETGVTQSPTHLIKTRGQQVTLRCSSQSGHNTVSWYQQALGQGPQFIFQYYREEENGRGNFPPRFSGLQFPNYSSELNVNALELDDSALYLCASSHSSGVSYEQYFGPGTRLTVT.

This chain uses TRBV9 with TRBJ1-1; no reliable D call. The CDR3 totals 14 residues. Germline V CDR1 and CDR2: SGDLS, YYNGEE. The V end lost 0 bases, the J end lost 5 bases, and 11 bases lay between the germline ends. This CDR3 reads CASSVDTGRTEAFF. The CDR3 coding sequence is TGTGCCAGCAGCGTAGACACCGGAAGGACTGAAGCTTTCTTT.

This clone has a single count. The CDR3 reads CASSSTLAGGILGTDTQYF. CDR3 in DNA: TGTGCCAGCAGCTCTACACTAGCGGGAGGAATTTTGGGGACAGATACGCAGTATTTT. This sequence joins TRBV7-9 and TRBJ2-3, with 12 bases aligning to TRBD2. Trimming cost V 4 bases and J 3 bases; bases outside gene matches: 14. There are 19 residues in the CDR3. CDR1 and CDR2 (germline): SEHNR, FQNEAQ (reference sequence).

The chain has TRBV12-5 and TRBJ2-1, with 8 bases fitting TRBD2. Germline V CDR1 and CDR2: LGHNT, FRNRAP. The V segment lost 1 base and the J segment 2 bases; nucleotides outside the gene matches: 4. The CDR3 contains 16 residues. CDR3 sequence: CASGLGLALTYNEQFF. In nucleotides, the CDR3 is TGTGCTAGTGGTTTGGGACTAGCGTTGACCTACAATGAGCAGTTCTTC.

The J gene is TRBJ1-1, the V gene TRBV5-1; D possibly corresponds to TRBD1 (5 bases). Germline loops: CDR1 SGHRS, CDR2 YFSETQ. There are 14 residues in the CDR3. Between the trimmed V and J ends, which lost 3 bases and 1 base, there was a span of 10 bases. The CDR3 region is CASSSAGTNTEAFF. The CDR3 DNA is TGCGCCAGCAGCTCGGCGGGGACGAACACTGAAGCTTTCTTT.

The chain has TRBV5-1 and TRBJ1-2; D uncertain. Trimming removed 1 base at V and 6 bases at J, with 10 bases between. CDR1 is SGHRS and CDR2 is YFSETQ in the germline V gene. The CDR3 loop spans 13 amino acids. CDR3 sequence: CASSLQRADGYTF. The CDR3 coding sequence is TGCGCCAGCAGCTTGCAGCGCGCTGATGGCTACACCTTC.

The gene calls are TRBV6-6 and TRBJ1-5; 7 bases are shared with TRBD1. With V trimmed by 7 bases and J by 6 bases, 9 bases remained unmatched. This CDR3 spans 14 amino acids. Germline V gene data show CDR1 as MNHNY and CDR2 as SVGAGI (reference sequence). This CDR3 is CASTQGGRSQPQHF. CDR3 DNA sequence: TGTGCCAGCACCCAGGGGGGCAGGAGTCAGCCCCAGCATTTT.

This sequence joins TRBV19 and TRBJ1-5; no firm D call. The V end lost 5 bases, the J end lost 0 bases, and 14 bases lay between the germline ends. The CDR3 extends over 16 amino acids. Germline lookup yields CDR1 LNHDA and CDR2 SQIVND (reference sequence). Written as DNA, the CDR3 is TGTGCCAGTAGTTGGAGCTCCGCCTATAGCAATCAGCCCCAGCATTTT. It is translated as CASSWSSAYSNQPQHF.

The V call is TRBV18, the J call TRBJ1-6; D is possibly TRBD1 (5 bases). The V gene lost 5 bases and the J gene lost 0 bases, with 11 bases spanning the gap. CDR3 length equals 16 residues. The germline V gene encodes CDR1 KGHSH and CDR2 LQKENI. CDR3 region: CASSTSGGSYNSPLHF. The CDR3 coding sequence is TGTGCCAGCTCAACCAGTGGGGGCTCCTATAATTCACCCCTCCACTTT.

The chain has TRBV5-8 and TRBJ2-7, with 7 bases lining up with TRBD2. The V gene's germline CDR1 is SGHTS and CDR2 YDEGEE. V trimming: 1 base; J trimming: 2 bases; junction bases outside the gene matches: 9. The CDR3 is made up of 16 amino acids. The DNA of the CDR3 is TGTGCCAGCAGCTTGAGGGGCGGGAGCCTCGCCTACGAGCAGTACTTC. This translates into CASSLRGGSLAYEQYF.

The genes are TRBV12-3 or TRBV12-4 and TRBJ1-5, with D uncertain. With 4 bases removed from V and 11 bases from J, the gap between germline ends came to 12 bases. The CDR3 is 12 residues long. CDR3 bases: TGTGCCAGCAGTTCGGCCGCATTGGCCCAGCATTTT. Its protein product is CASSSAALAQHF.

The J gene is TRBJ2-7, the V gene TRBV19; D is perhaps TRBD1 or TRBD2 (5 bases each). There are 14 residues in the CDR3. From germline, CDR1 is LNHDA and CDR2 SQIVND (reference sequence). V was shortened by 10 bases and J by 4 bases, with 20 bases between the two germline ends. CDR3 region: CATTRTGNRYEQYF. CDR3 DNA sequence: TGTGCCACCACGCGAACGGGAAACAGGTACGAGCAGTACTTC.

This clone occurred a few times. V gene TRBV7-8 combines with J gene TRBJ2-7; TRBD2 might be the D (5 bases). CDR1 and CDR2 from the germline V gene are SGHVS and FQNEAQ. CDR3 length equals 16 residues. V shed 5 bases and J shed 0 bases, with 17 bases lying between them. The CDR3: CASSPRLQRDSYEQYF. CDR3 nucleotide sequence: TGTGCCAGCAGCCCCAGACTTCAGAGGGACTCCTACGAGCAGTACTTC.

The CDR3 bases are TGTGCCAGCAGACTATACTTCGGGGAGCTGTTTTTT. This codes for CASRLYFGELFF. This sequence joins TRBV6-5 and TRBJ2-2; D not certain. V dropped 6 bases and J dropped 7 bases, with 9 bases sitting between them. CDR3 length equals 12 residues. The germline V gene has CDR1 MNHEY and CDR2 SVGAGI.

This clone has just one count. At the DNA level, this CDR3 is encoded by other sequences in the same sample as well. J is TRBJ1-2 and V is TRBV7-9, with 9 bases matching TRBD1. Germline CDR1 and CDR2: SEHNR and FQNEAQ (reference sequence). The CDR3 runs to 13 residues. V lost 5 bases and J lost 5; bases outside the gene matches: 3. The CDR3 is CASSLGQGYGYTF. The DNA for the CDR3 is TGTGCCAGCAGCCTGGGACAGGGTTATGGCTACACCTTC.

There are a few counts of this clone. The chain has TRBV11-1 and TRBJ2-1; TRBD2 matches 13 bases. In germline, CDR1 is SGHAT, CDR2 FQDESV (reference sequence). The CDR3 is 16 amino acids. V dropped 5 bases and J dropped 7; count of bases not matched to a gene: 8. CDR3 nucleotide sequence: TGTGCCAGCAGCCAACTAGCGGGGGGGCCTGGGAATGAGCAGTTCTTC. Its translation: CASSQLAGGPGNEQFF.

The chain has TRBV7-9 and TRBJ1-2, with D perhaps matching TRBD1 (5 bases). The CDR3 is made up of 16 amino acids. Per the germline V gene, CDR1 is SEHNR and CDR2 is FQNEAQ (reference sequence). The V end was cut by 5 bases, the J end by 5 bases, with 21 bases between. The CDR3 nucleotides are TGTGCCAGCAGCCGTAGGGAGGGGCCCACCTTTTATGGCTACACCTTC. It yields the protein CASSRREGPTFYGYTF.